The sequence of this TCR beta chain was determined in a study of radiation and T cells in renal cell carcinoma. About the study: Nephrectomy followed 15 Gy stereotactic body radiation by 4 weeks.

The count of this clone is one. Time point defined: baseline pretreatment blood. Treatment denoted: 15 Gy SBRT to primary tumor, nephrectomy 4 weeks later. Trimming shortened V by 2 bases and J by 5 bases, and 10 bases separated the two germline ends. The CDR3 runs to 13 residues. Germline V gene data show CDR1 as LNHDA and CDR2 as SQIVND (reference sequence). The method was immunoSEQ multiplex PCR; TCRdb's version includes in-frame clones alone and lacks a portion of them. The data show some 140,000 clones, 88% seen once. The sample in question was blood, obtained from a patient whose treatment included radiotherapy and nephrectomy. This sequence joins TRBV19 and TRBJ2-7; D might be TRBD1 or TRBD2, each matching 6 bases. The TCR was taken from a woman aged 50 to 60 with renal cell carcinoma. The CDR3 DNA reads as TGTGCCAGTAGTATATCCGGGGGCGACGAGCAGTACTTC. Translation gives CASSISGGDEQYF.